This T cell receptor beta chain was profiled in a study of T cell responses to AZD1222 COVID-19 vaccine. TCRdb's table, derived via immunoSEQ multiplex PCR, lists solely in-frame clones and lacks some. This table has 150,000 to 200,000 clones, about 93% appearing once. CDR1 and CDR2 from the germline V gene are SEHNR and FQNEAQ (reference sequence). This CDR3 has 15 residues. Trimming took 7 bases from V and 4 from J; bases not matched to a gene: 12. The material sequenced was peripheral blood, taken 28 days after the second dose of the MenACWY control vaccine. The clonotype was recovered from an adult who received the MenACWY meningococcal vaccine as a control. The chain carries TRBV7-9 and TRBJ1-1; 7 nucleotides match TRBD1. The CDR3 DNA follows: TGTGCCAGCACCTGGACAGGCGCCTCGGGCACTGAAGCTTTCTTT. It is translated as CASTWTGASGTEAFF.